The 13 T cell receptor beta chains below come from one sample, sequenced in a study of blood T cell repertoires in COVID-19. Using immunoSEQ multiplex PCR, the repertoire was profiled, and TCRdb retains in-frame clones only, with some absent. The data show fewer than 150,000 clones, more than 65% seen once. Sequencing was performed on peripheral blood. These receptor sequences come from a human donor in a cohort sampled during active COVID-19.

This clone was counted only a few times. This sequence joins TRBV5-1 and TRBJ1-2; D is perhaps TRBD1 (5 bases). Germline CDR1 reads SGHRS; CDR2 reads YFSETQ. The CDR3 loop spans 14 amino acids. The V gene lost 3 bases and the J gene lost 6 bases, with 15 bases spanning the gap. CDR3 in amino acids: CASSSAGGVDGYTF. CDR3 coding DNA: TGCGCCAGCAGCTCAGCGGGGGGAGTGGATGGCTACACCTTC.

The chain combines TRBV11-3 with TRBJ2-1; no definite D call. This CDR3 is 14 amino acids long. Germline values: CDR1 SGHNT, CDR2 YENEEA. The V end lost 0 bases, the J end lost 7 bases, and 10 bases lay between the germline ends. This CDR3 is CASSLDQKRNEQFF. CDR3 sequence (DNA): TGTGCCAGCAGCTTAGATCAGAAGCGTAATGAGCAGTTCTTC. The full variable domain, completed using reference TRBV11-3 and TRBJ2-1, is EAGVVQSPRYKIIEKKQPVAFWCNPISGHNTLYWYLQNLGQGPELLIRYENEEAVDDSQLPKDRFSAERLKGVDSTLKIQPAELGDSAVYLCASSLDQKRNEQFFGPGTRLTVL.

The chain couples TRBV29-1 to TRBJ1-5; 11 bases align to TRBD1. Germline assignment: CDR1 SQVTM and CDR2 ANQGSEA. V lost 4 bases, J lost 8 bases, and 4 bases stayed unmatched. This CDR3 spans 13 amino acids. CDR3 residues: CSVGTGGYEPQHF. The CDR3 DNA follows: TGCAGCGTTGGGACAGGGGGCTACGAGCCCCAGCATTTT. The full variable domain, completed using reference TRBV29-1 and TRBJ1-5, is SAVISQKPSRDICQRGTSLTIQCQVDSQVTMMFWYRQQPGQSLTLIATANQGSEATYESGFVIDKFPISRPNLTFSTLTVSNMSPEDSSIYLCSVGTGGYEPQHFGDGTRLSIL.

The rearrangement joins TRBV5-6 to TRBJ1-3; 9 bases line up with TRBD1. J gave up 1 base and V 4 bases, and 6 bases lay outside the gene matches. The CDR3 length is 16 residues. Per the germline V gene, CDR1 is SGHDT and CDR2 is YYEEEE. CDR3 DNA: TGTGCCAGCAGCGGGGGGACAGGGTTGTCTGGAAACACCATATATTTT. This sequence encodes CASSGGTGLSGNTIYF.

As DNA, the CDR3 is TGTGCCAGCAGAGGCCAGGGGGCGAGTCAGCCCCAGCATTTT. It encodes CASRGQGASQPQHF. This chain links TRBV6-5 with TRBJ1-5, with 8 nucleotides matching TRBD1. Germline trimming cut 6 bases from V and 6 bases from J; bases unmatched to any gene: 7. Germline V gives CDR1 MNHEY, CDR2 SVGAGI. The CDR3 consists of 14 residues.

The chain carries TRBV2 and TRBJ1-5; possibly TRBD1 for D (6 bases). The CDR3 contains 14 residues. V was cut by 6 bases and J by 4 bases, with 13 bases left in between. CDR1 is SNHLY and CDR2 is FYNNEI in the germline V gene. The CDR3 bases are TGTGCCAGCAGCCCGGACAGCCTTAATCAGCCCCAGCATTTT. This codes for CASSPDSLNQPQHF. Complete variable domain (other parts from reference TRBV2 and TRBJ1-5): EPEVTQTPSHQVTQMGQEVILRCVPISNHLYFYWYRQILGQKVEFLVSFYNNEISEKSEIFDDQFSVERPDGSNFTLKIRSTKLEDSAMYFCASSPDSLNQPQHFGDGTRLSIL.

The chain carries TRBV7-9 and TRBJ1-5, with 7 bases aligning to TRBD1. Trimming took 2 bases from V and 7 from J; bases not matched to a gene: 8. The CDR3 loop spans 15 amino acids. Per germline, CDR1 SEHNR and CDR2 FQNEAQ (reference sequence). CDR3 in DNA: TGTGCCAGCAGCTTAAGTTCAGGGGGGCTACAGCCCCAGCATTTT. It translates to CASSLSSGGLQPQHF.

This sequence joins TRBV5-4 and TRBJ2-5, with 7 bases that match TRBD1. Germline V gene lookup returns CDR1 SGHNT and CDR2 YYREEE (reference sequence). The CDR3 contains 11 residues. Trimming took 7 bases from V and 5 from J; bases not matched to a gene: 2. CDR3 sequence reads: CASSQGETQYF. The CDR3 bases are TGTGCCAGCTCACAGGGGGAGACCCAGTACTTC. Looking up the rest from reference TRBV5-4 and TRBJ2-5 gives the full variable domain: ETGVTQSPTHLIKTRGQQVTLRCSSQSGHNTVSWYQQALGQGPQFIFQYYREEENGRGNFPPRFSGLQFPNYSSELNVNALELDDSALYLCASSQGETQYFGPGTRLLVL.

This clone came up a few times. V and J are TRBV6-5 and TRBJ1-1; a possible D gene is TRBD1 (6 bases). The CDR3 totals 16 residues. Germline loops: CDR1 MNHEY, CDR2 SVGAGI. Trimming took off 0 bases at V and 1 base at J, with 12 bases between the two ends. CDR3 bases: TGTGCCAGCAGTTACTCTATTGGGACACAGAACACTGAAGCTTTCTTT. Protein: CASSYSIGTQNTEAFF.

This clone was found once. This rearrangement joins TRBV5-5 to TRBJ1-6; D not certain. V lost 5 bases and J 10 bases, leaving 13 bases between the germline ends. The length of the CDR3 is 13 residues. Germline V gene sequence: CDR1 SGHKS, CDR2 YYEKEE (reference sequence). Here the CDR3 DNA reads TGTGCCAGCAGTTTGACATTGTCCTCACCCCTCCACTTT. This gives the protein CASSLTLSSPLHF.

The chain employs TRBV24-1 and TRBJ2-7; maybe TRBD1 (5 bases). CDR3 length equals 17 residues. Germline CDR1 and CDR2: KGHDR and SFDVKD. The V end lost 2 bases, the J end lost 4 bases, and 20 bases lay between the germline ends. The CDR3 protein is CATSDYPYRILSYEQYF. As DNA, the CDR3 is TGTGCCACCAGTGATTACCCCTACAGGATTCTCTCGTACGAGCAGTACTTC.

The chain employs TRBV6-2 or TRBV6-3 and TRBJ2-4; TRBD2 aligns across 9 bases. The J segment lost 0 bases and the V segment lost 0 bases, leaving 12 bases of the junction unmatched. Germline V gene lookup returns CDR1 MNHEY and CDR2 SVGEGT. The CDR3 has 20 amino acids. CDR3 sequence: CASSYSGRLAGILAKNIQYF. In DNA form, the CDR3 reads TGTGCCAGCAGTTACTCGGGTCGGCTAGCGGGAATACTAGCCAAAAACATTCAGTACTTC.

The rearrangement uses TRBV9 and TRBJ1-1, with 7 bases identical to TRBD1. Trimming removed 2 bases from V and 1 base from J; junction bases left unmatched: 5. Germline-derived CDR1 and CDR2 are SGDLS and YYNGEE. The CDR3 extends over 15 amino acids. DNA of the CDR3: TGTGCCAGCAGCGTCGGACAGGCGTCGAACACTGAAGCTTTCTTT. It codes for CASSVGQASNTEAFF.